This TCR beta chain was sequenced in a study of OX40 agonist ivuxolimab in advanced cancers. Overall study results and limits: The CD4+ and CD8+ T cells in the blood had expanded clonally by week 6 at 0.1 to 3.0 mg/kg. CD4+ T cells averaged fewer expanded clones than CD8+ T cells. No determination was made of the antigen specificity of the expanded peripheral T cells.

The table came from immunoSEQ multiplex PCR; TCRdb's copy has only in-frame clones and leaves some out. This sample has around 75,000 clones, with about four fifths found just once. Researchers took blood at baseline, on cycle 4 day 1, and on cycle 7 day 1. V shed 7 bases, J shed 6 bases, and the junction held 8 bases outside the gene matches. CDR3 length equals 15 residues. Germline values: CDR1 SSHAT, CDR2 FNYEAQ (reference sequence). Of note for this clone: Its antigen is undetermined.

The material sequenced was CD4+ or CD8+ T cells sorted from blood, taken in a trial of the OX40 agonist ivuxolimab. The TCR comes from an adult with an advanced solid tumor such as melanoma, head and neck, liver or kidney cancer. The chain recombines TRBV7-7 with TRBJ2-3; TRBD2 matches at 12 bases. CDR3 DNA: TGTGCCAGCACCCTTGGGACTAGCGGGTCGGATACGCAGTATTTT. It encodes CASTLGTSGSDTQYF.